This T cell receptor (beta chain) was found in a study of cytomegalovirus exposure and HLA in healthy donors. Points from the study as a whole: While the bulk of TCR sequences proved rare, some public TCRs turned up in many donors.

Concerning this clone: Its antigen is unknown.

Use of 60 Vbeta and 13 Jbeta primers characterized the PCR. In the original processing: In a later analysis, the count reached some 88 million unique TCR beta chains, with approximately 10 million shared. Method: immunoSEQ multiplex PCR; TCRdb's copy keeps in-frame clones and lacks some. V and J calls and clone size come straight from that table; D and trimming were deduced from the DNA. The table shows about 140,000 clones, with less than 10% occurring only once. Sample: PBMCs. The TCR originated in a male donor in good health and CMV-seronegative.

CDR3 loop: CASSVALNPQGPGALHF. The CDR3 nucleotides read TGTGCCAGCAGCGTAGCCCTTAACCCACAGGGGCCCGGTGCCCTCCACTTT. The rearrangement links TRBV9 to TRBJ1-6, with 7 bases identical to TRBD1. V trimming: 0 bases; J trimming: 14 bases; junction bases outside the gene matches: 17. The CDR3 length is 17 residues. From germline, CDR1 is SGDLS and CDR2 YYNGEE.